The 26 T cell receptor beta chains below were found in one sample sequenced in a study of blood T cell repertoires in COVID-19. TCRdb's table, derived via immunoSEQ multiplex PCR, lists solely in-frame clones and lacks some. The repertoire holds around 180,000 clones, with roughly 77% as singletons. Sequenced input: peripheral blood. Receptors originate from a man in his 70s with active or convalescent COVID-19.

The table lists this clone with a few counts. The genes are TRBV7-2 and TRBJ2-7, with 9 bases aligning to TRBD2. The CDR3 consists of 16 residues. The J segment lost 6 bases and the V segment lost 3 bases, leaving 12 bases of the junction unmatched. Germline-derived CDR1 and CDR2 are SGHTA and FQGNSA. The DNA of the CDR3 is TGTGCCAGCAGCTTCATGGCGGGGGGGCCTGTTGGCGAGCAGTACTTC. It translates to CASSFMAGGPVGEQYF.

The chain combines TRBV10-1 with TRBJ2-3; TRBD1 aligns across 8 bases. CDR1 and CDR2 (germline): WNHNN, SYGVQD (reference sequence). This CDR3 is built from 13 residues. V lost 6 bases to trimming and J lost 1 base; unmatched junction nucleotides: 0. The CDR3: CASRGQGTDTQYF. The DNA of the CDR3 is TGCGCCAGCAGGGGACAGGGCACAGATACGCAGTATTTT.

The J gene is TRBJ2-3, the V gene TRBV5-1, with 11 bases lining up with TRBD2. The CDR3 has 16 amino acids. Germline V gene data show CDR1 as SGHRS and CDR2 as YFSETQ. V lost 3 bases, J lost 4 bases, and 7 bases stayed unmatched. The CDR3 sequence: CASSSGLAGGADTQYF. The CDR3 bases are TGCGCCAGCAGCTCGGGTTTAGCGGGGGGGGCAGATACGCAGTATTTT.

J is TRBJ2-3 and V is TRBV6-4; TRBD2 matches 9 bases. Germline V gene data show CDR1 as MRHNA and CDR2 as SNTAGT. The CDR3 has 15 residues. The ends lost 6 bases at V and 0 bases at J; junction bases unmatched: 4. The chain's CDR3 is CASSAGGLSTDTQYF. The CDR3, as DNA: TGTGCCAGCAGCGCGGGGGGGCTAAGCACAGATACGCAGTATTTT.

V is TRBV11-3 and J is TRBJ2-3; tentatively, D is TRBD2 (5 bases). This CDR3 contains 14 residues. V lost 2 bases and J lost 2, with 8 bases in between. Germline V gene data show CDR1 as SGHNT and CDR2 as YENEEA. The CDR3 nucleotides are TGTGCCAGCAGCTTACAGCGGAACACAGATACGCAGTATTTT. Its protein product is CASSLQRNTDTQYF.

This clone has a handful of counts. The V gene is TRBV5-8, the J gene TRBJ2-1; 11 bases map to TRBD2. The V gene end was trimmed by 6 bases and the J gene end by 13 bases; junction bases not matched to a gene: 12. Germline CDR1 reads SGHTS; CDR2 reads YDEGEE. CDR3 size: 14 residues. The CDR3 spells CASILAGGPISQFF. The CDR3 coding sequence is TGTGCCAGCATTTTAGCGGGAGGGCCCATCTCCCAGTTCTTC.

This CDR3 is CATSDPSEETQYF. The DNA of the CDR3 is TGTGCCACCAGTGACCCCTCCGAGGAGACCCAGTACTTC. The gene calls are TRBV24-1 and TRBJ2-5; D is unclear. Germline V gene lookup returns CDR1 KGHDR and CDR2 SFDVKD. V was trimmed by 4 bases and J by 5 bases, leaving 10 bases between them. The CDR3 is 13 residues long.

Concerning this clone: This sample includes further DNA sequences coding for the same CDR3. This chain joins TRBV30 and TRBJ1-2; tentative D call: TRBD1 (6 bases). The ends were cut back, 2 bases at V and 8 bases at J, with 9 bases in the middle. This CDR3 contains 11 residues. Germline V lookup: CDR1 GTSNPN, CDR2 SVGIG (reference sequence). CDR3 sequence (DNA): TGTGCCTGGAGTCCAGGGGCGGGCTACACCTTC. This encodes CAWSPGAGYTF.

This clone occurred once. This chain connects TRBV7-2 to TRBJ2-7, with 11 bases fitting TRBD2. Trimming removed 2 bases from V and 5 bases from J; junction bases left unmatched: 5. Germline V lookup: CDR1 SGHTA, CDR2 FQGNSA. The CDR3 is 15 residues long. CDR3 loop: CASSLIAGGPHEQYF. The CDR3 DNA is TGTGCCAGCAGCTTAATAGCGGGGGGGCCCCACGAGCAGTACTTC.

The J gene is TRBJ2-6, the V gene TRBV2; D is possibly TRBD2 (6 bases). Trimming stripped 6 bases from V and 1 base from J, with 19 bases between. This CDR3 has 18 residues. CDR1 and CDR2 from the germline V gene are SNHLY and FYNNEI. CDR3 DNA sequence: TGTGCCAGCAGCACCCCCCCCCAGCGGGTATCTGGGGCCAACGTCCTGACTTTC. This gives the protein CASSTPPQRVSGANVLTF.

This clone was picked up one time. V gene TRBV6-5 combines with J gene TRBJ2-7, with TRBD1 as a possible D gene (5 bases). Germline lookup yields CDR1 MNHEY and CDR2 SVGAGI. This CDR3 comprises 13 residues. V lost 7 bases, J lost 5 bases, and 15 bases lay in between. As DNA, the CDR3 is TGTGCCAGCAACTTCGGCAGGGCCCACGAGCAGTACTTC. It encodes CASNFGRAHEQYF.

The chain has TRBV6-5 and TRBJ1-2; no firm D call. This CDR3 contains 12 residues. Germline loops: CDR1 MNHEY, CDR2 SVGAGI. V was shortened by 8 bases and J by 5 bases, with 12 bases between the two germline ends. CDR3 in DNA: TGTGCCAGCGGCGCTCGGGGTTATGGCTACACCTTC. It encodes CASGARGYGYTF.

The chain is built from TRBV5-1 and TRBJ1-6, with D possibly matching TRBD1 (6 bases). This CDR3 contains 15 residues. Trimming left V 4 bases short and J 13 bases short, with 21 bases between. CDR1 SGHRS and CDR2 YFSETQ come from the germline V gene. CDR3: CASSHEQGSLSPLHF. The CDR3 coding sequence is TGCGCCAGCAGCCATGAACAGGGATCTCTCTCTCCCCTCCACTTT.

The gene calls are TRBV2 and TRBJ2-1, with D possibly matching TRBD1 (5 bases). Per germline, CDR1 SNHLY and CDR2 FYNNEI. Trimming removed 3 bases at V and 8 bases at J, with 11 bases between. The CDR3 length is 13 residues. The CDR3 nucleotides read TGTGCCAGCAGTGACGGGTTAGGGGATGAGCAGTTCTTC. Translation gives CASSDGLGDEQFF. Full variable domain (remainder filled in from reference TRBV2 and TRBJ2-1): EPEVTQTPSHQVTQMGQEVILRCVPISNHLYFYWYRQILGQKVEFLVSFYNNEISEKSEIFDDQFSVERPDGSNFTLKIRSTKLEDSAMYFCASSDGLGDEQFFGPGTRLTVL.

The J gene is TRBJ2-2, the V gene TRBV19; D is unresolved. V gave up 1 base and J gave up 1 base, with 10 bases separating them. Per the germline V gene, CDR1 is LNHDA and CDR2 is SQIVND (reference sequence). The CDR3 is 16 amino acids. The CDR3 nucleotides are TGTGCCAGTAGTATAGGTCACCGGAGGAACACCGGGGAGCTGTTTTTT. This translates into CASSIGHRRNTGELFF.

Only one count was recorded for this clone. V is TRBV29-1 and J is TRBJ2-3, with D possibly matching TRBD2 (5 bases). Germline CDR1 and CDR2: SQVTM and ANQGSEA. V lost 3 bases to trimming and J lost 4 bases, with 11 bases between them. CDR3 length equals 13 residues. CDR3 sequence: CSVEKGSADTQYF. The CDR3 DNA sequence: TGCAGCGTTGAGAAGGGTAGCGCAGATACGCAGTATTTT.

The chain uses TRBV7-9 and TRBJ2-7; D call uncertain. This CDR3 is 12 amino acids long. V lost 7 bases, J lost 6 bases, and 13 bases lay in between. Per the germline V gene, CDR1 is SEHNR and CDR2 is FQNEAQ (reference sequence). The CDR3 sequence: CASTDGSGEQYF. The CDR3 DNA reads TGTGCCAGCACCGATGGTTCGGGCGAGCAGTACTTC. Together with reference TRBV7-9 and TRBJ2-7, the CDR3 gives the full variable domain: DTGVSQNPRHKITKRGQNVTFRCDPISEHNRLYWYRQTLGQGPEFLTYFQNEAQLEKSRLLSDRFSAERPKGSFSTLEIQRTEQGDSAMYLCASTDGSGEQYFGPGTRLTVT.

The V and J genes are TRBV29-1 and TRBJ1-2; D not certain. Trimming pared 7 bases from V and 2 bases from J, leaving 11 bases between. This CDR3 contains 12 residues. Germline CDR1 reads SQVTM; CDR2 reads ANQGSEA. This CDR3 reads CSARTGNYGYTF. The CDR3 nucleotides are TGCAGCGCCCGGACGGGAAACTATGGCTACACCTTC. Complete variable domain (other parts from reference TRBV29-1 and TRBJ1-2): SAVISQKPSRDICQRGTSLTIQCQVDSQVTMMFWYRQQPGQSLTLIATANQGSEATYESGFVIDKFPISRPNLTFSTLTVSNMSPEDSSIYLCSARTGNYGYTFGSGTRLTVV.

This clone was detected once. This CDR3 is CASSLAGVGGTLGQPQHF. The CDR3 DNA follows: TGTGCCAGCAGCTTGGCCGGGGTTGGAGGGACCCTTGGGCAGCCCCAGCATTTT. The V gene is TRBV5-5, the J gene TRBJ1-5; TRBD1 might be the D (5 bases). V shed 0 bases and J shed 7 bases, with 23 bases lying between them. The CDR3 has 18 residues. Looked up from germline, CDR1 is SGHKS and CDR2 is YYEKEE (reference sequence).

The chain couples TRBV29-1 to TRBJ1-2, with TRBD1 matching 7 bases. The V gene end was trimmed by 3 bases and the J gene end by 8 bases; junction bases not matched to a gene: 3. The CDR3 runs 11 residues. Germline loops: CDR1 SQVTM, CDR2 ANQGSEA. The CDR3 DNA reads as TGCAGCGTTGACCCAGGGGGAGGCTACACCTTC. Amino acids: CSVDPGGGYTF.

Here the CDR3 reads CASSEALRNYGYTF. CDR3 sequence (DNA): TGTGCCAGCAGTGAAGCACTGCGGAACTATGGCTACACCTTC. V usage is TRBV2 and J usage is TRBJ1-2; D is unresolved. With 0 bases removed from V and 2 bases from J, the gap between germline ends came to 7 bases. The CDR3 has 14 residues. CDR1 and CDR2 (germline): SNHLY, FYNNEI.

In this sample, this clone turned up a few times. CDR3 coding DNA: TGTGCCAGCAGGCCTCCTCAGGATAACACTGAAGCTTTCTTT. Its protein product is CASRPPQDNTEAFF. J is TRBJ1-1 and V is TRBV6-5; no firm D call. There are 14 residues in the CDR3. CDR1 and CDR2 (germline): MNHEY, SVGAGI. The ends were cut back, 6 bases at V and 2 bases at J, with 13 bases in the middle.

The chain recombines TRBV5-1 with TRBJ1-4; 8 bases are a match to TRBD1. After removal of 0 bases from V and 7 bases from J, the junction contained 11 bases not matched to a gene. Germline V CDR1 and CDR2: SGHRS, YFSETQ. The CDR3 is 17 amino acids. CDR3 sequence reads: CASSLALSGTGGEKLFF. The CDR3 bases are TGCGCCAGCAGCTTGGCTCTCTCGGGAACAGGGGGTGAAAAACTGTTTTTT.

The V and J genes are TRBV6-5 and TRBJ1-3, with a possible D match to TRBD1 (5 bases). CDR1 is MNHEY, CDR2 SVGAGI, per germline. The CDR3 is 15 amino acids. Trimming took 2 bases from V and 2 from J, leaving 10 bases between them. CDR3 protein: CASSYQGPPGNTIYF. CDR3 coding DNA: TGTGCCAGCAGTTACCAGGGCCCACCTGGAAACACCATATATTTT.

The chain links TRBV9 to TRBJ1-1; no definite D call. In germline, CDR1 is SGDLS, CDR2 YYNGEE. The germline V and J ends were trimmed by 0 bases and 3 bases, with 6 bases remaining between them. The CDR3 spans 13 residues. For the CDR3, the DNA is TGTGCCAGCAGCGTAGTCTCCCACACTGAAGCTTTCTTT. It encodes CASSVVSHTEAFF.

The rearrangement uses TRBV5-4 and TRBJ2-1; D perhaps matches TRBD1 (5 bases). V lost 0 bases and J lost 7, with 8 bases in between. Germline V lookup: CDR1 SGHNT, CDR2 YYREEE (reference sequence). The CDR3 has 13 residues. The CDR3 loop reads CASSLAGLNEQFF. The CDR3 coding sequence is TGTGCCAGCAGCTTGGCAGGGCTGAATGAGCAGTTCTTC.